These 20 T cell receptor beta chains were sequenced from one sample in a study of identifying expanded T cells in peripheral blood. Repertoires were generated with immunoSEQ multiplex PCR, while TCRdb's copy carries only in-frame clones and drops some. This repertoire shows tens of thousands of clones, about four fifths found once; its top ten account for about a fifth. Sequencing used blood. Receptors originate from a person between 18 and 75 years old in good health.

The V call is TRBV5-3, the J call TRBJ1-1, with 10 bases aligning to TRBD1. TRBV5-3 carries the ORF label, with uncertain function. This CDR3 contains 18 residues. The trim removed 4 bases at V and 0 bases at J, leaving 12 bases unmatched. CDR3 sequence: CARSRDRGAKPMNTEAFF. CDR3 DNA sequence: TGTGCCAGAAGCAGGGACAGGGGAGCAAAACCGATGAACACTGAAGCTTTCTTT.

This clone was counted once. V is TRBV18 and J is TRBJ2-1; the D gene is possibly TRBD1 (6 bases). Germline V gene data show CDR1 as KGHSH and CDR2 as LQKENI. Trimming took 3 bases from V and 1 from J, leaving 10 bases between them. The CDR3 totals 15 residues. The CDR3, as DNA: TGTGCCAGCTCACCCAGGGGCGCTTCCTACAATGAGCAGTTCTTC. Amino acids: CASSPRGASYNEQFF.

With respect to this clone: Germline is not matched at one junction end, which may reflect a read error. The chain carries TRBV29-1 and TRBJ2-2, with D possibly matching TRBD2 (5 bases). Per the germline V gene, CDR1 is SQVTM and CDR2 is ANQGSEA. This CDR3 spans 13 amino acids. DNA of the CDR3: TGCAGCGTTGTCGAATCGAACACCGGGGAGCCGTTTTTT. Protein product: CSVVESNTGEPFF.

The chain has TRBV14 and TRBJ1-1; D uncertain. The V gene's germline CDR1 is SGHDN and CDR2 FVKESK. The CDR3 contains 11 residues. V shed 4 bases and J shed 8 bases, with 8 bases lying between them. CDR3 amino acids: CASSLGREAFF. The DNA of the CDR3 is TGTGCCAGCAGCCTGGGCAGGGAAGCTTTCTTT.

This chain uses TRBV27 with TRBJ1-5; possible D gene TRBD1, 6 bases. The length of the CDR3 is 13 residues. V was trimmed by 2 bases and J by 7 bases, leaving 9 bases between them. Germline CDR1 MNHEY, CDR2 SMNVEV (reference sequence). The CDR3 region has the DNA TGTGCCAGCAGTTTAACAGGGAAGCAGCCCCAGCATTTT. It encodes CASSLTGKQPQHF.

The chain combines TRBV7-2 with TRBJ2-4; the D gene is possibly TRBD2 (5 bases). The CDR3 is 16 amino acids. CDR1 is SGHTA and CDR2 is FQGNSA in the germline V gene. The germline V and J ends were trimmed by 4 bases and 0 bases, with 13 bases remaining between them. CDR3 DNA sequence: TGTGCCAGCAGCTCCCCCGGCGGACTAGCCAAAAACATTCAGTACTTC. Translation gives CASSSPGGLAKNIQYF.

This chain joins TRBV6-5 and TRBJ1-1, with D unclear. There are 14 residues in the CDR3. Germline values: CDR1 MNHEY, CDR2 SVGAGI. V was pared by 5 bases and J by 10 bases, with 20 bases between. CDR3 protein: CASSHGVRVTSAFF. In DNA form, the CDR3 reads TGTGCCAGCAGTCACGGGGTACGGGTAACGTCAGCTTTCTTT.

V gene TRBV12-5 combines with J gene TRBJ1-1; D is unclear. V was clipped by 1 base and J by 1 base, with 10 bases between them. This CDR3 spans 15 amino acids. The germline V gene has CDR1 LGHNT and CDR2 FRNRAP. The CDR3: CASGLASSGNTEAFF. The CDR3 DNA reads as TGTGCTAGTGGTTTGGCGTCTTCGGGGAACACTGAAGCTTTCTTT.

CDR3 in DNA: TGTGCCAGCAGCTTAGGGGTCGGGGGCGCCTCTGGAAACACCATATATTTT. Protein: CASSLGVGGASGNTIYF. The genes are TRBV11-2 and TRBJ1-3; maybe TRBD1 (6 bases). The V and J ends lost 1 base and 0 bases respectively, with 13 bases between them. The CDR3 covers 17 residues. CDR1 is SGHAT, CDR2 FQNNGV, per germline. The full variable domain, completed using reference TRBV11-2 and TRBJ1-3, is EAGVAQSPRYKIIEKRQSVAFWCNPISGHATLYWYQQILGQGPKLLIQFQNNGVVDDSQLPKDRFSAERLKGVDSTLKIQPAKLEDSAVYLCASSLGVGGASGNTIYFGEGSWLTVV.

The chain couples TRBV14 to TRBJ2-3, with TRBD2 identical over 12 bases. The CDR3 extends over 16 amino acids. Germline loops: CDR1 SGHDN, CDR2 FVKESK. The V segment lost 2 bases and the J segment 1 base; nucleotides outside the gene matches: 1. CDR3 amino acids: CASSQLAGGGTDTQYF. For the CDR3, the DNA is TGTGCCAGCAGCCAACTAGCGGGAGGGGGCACAGATACGCAGTATTTT.

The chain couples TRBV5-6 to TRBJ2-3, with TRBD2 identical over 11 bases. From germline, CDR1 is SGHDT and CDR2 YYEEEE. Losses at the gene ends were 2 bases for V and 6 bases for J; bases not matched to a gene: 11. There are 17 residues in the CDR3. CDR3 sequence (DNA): TGTGCCAGCAGCTTAGGTAGCGGGAGGGCCATGTACGATACGCAGTATTTT. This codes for CASSLGSGRAMYDTQYF.

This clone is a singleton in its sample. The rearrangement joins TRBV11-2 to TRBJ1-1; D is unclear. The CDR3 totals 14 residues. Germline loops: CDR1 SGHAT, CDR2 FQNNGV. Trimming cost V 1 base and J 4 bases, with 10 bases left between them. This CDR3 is CASSLVVLSTEAFF. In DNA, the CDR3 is TGTGCCAGCAGCTTAGTCGTGCTAAGCACTGAAGCTTTCTTT.

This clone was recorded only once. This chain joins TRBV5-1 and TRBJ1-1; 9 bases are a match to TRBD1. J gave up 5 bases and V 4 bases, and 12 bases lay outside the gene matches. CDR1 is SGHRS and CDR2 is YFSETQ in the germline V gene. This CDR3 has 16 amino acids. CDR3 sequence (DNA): TGCGCCAGCAGCCCGGGACAGGGAGGCGCCGCGACTGAAGCTTTCTTT. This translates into CASSPGQGGAATEAFF.

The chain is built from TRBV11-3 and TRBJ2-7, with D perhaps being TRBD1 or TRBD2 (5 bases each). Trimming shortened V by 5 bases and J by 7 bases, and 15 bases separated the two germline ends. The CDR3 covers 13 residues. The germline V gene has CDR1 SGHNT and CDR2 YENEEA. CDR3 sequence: CASSRDGLGEQYF. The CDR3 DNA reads TGTGCCAGCAGCCGGGACGGCTTGGGGGAGCAGTACTTC.

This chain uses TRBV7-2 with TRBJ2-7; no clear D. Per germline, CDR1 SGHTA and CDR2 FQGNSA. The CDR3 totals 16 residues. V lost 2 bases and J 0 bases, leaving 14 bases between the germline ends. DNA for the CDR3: TGTGCCAGCAGCTTAAGTGGTCGGGTCCCCTCCTACGAGCAGTACTTC. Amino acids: CASSLSGRVPSYEQYF.

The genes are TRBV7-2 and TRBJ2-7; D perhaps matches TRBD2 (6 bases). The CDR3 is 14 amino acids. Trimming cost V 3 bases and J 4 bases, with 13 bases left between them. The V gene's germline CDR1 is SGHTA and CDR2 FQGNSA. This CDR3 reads CASSLGGVAYEQYF. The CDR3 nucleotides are TGTGCCAGCAGCTTGGGGGGAGTGGCTTACGAGCAGTACTTC.

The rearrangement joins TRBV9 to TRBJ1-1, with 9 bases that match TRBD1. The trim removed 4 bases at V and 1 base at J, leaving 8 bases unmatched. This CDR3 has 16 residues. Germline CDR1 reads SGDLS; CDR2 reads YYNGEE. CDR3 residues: CASSPRTGVGNTEAFF. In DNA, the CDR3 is TGTGCCAGCAGCCCGAGGACAGGGGTGGGGAACACTGAAGCTTTCTTT.

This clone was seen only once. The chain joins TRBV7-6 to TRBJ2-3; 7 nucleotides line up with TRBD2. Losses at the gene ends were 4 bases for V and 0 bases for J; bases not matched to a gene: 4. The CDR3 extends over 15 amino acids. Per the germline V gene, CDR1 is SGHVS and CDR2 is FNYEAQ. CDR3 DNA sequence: TGTGCCAGCAGCTACCTCGGGGGGAGCACAGATACGCAGTATTTT. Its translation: CASSYLGGSTDTQYF.

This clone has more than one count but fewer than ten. This CDR3 is CASSAASGGGETQYF. CDR3 nucleotides: TGTGCCAGCAGTGCGGCTAGCGGGGGTGGTGAGACCCAGTACTTC. The chain uses TRBV2 and TRBJ2-5; 10 bases fit TRBD2. Looked up from germline, CDR1 is SNHLY and CDR2 is FYNNEI. This CDR3 is built from 15 residues. V shed 4 bases and J 5 bases; nucleotides not matched to a gene: 7.

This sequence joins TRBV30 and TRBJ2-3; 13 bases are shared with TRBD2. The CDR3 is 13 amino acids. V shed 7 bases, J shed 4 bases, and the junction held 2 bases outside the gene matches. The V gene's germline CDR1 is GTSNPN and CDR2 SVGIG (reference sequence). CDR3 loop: CALLAGGADTQYF. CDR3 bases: TGTGCCTTACTAGCGGGGGGGGCAGATACGCAGTATTTT.